Presented here are 20 T cell receptor beta chains from one specimen sequenced in a study of patients and donors after allogeneic stem cell transplantation. Using its own MiXCR run on the RT-PCR reads, TCRdb lists one record per CDR3 protein. The table lists about 960,000 distinct CDR3 sequences, 15% to 20% of them singletons. The specimen was blood, either unsorted or a sorted T cell fraction (not recorded which). The receptors originated from a human donor who was either an allogeneic HSCT recipient or a stem cell or donor lymphocyte infusion donor (not recorded which). It is not recorded whose cells these are; they may come from a transplant donor.

The CDR3, as DNA: TGTGCCAGCAGCCCCGACCGAATAGGTTACGAGCAGTACTTC. Protein product: CASSPDRIGYEQYF. The chain joins TRBV11-2 to TRBJ2-7; D is undetermined. V lost 5 bases to trimming and J lost 4 bases, with 15 bases between them. Germline V gene sequence: CDR1 SGHAT, CDR2 FQNNGV. The CDR3 is 14 amino acids.

J is TRBJ1-1 and V is TRBV30; D call uncertain. CDR1 and CDR2 from the germline V gene are GTSNPN and SVGIG (reference sequence). This CDR3 spans 11 amino acids. The V and J ends lost 6 bases and 5 bases respectively, with 10 bases between them. The CDR3 loop reads CACLRGTEAFF. CDR3 sequence (DNA): TGTGCCTGCTTGAGAGGGACTGAAGCTTTCTTT.

The rearrangement links TRBV3-1 to TRBJ1-2; tentative D call: TRBD1 (6 bases). The CDR3 runs 14 residues. Germline V CDR1 and CDR2: LGHDT, YNNKEL (reference sequence). Trimming took 0 bases from V and 8 from J, leaving 13 bases between them. CDR3 DNA sequence: TGTGCCAGCAGCCAAGAAAGCACAGGGCAGGGCTACACCTTC. Translation: CASSQESTGQGYTF. Using reference TRBV3-1 and TRBJ1-2 for the parts outside the CDR3, the full variable domain is DTAVSQTPKYLVTQMGNDKSIKCEQNLGHDTMYWYKQDSKKFLKIMFSYNNKELIINETVPNRFSPKSPDKAHLNLHINSLELGDSAVYFCASSQESTGQGYTFGSGTRLTVV.

The V and J genes are TRBV11-2 and TRBJ2-7; possibly TRBD1 for D (6 bases). Germline CDR1 and CDR2: SGHAT and FQNNGV. The CDR3 has 13 residues. Trimming left V 0 bases short and J 6 bases short, with 9 bases between. CDR3 protein: CASSLDLQGEQYF. The CDR3 bases are TGTGCCAGCAGCTTAGATCTACAGGGCGAGCAGTACTTC.

The sample holds many counts of this clonotype. The chain carries TRBV5-6 and TRBJ2-1, with D possibly TRBD1 on 6 matching bases. Deletions cut 6 bases from V and 4 bases from J, with 14 bases between. This CDR3 region has 14 residues. Per the germline V gene, CDR1 is SGHDT and CDR2 is YYEEEE. CDR3 in amino acids: CASTLFQGYNEQFF. Here the CDR3 DNA reads TGTGCCAGCACCCTGTTTCAGGGGTACAATGAGCAGTTCTTC.

This clonotype came up a few times. The rearrangement links TRBV3-1 to TRBJ1-2; unclear D gene. The CDR3 totals 14 residues. V was shortened by 1 base and J by 8 bases, with 14 bases between the two germline ends. The germline V gene encodes CDR1 LGHDT and CDR2 YNNKEL (reference sequence). The CDR3 nucleotides are TGTGCCAGCAGCCAAGGGAGGACCGCGGACGGCTACACCTTC. Protein product: CASSQGRTADGYTF.

This clonotype was observed a handful of times. The V call is TRBV29-1, the J call TRBJ2-6, with TRBD2 matching over 10 bases. The germline V gene encodes CDR1 SQVTM and CDR2 ANQGSEA. Losses at the gene ends were 5 bases for V and 0 bases for J; bases not matched to a gene: 1. This CDR3 region has 15 residues. Here the CDR3 reads CSVSSGSSGANVLTF. For the CDR3, the DNA is TGCAGCGTTTCTAGCGGGAGCTCTGGGGCCAACGTCCTGACTTTC.

This clonotype was found a few times. J is TRBJ2-3 and V is TRBV20-1; no clear D. V lost 5 bases and J 5 bases, leaving 5 bases between the germline ends. The CDR3 spans 10 residues. Per the germline V gene, CDR1 is DFQATT and CDR2 is SNEGSKA (reference sequence). CDR3: CSAWGDTQYF. The DNA for the CDR3 is TGCAGTGCTTGGGGAGATACGCAGTATTTT.

This clonotype has only a few counts. The V gene is TRBV29-1, the J gene TRBJ1-1; tentative D call: TRBD1 (5 bases). V lost 7 bases to trimming and J lost 4 bases, with 16 bases between them. Looked up from germline, CDR1 is SQVTM and CDR2 is ANQGSEA. CDR3 length: 13 amino acids. CDR3 bases: TGCAGCGCAATTGGGGGGATGAGCACTGAAGCTTTCTTT. Amino acid sequence: CSAIGGMSTEAFF.

The rearrangement uses TRBV7-2 and TRBJ2-2; D might be TRBD2 (6 bases). V lost 3 bases and J 2 bases, leaving 10 bases between the germline ends. Germline CDR1 SGHTA, CDR2 FQGNSA. The CDR3 totals 15 residues. The CDR3 protein is CASSFWGDNTGELFF. CDR3 in DNA: TGTGCCAGCAGCTTTTGGGGGGACAACACCGGGGAGCTGTTTTTT.

Only a few counts were recorded for this clonotype. This chain connects TRBV12-3 or TRBV12-4 to TRBJ2-3, with 12 nucleotides matching TRBD2. This CDR3 contains 17 residues. Unmatched junction bases numbered 9, after V lost 3 bases and J lost 5 bases. CDR3 in DNA: TGTGCCAGCAGTTTGCCGACTAGCGGGAGATCGGGAGATACGCAGTATTTT. The encoded protein is CASSLPTSGRSGDTQYF.

This clonotype was detected only a few times. V and J are TRBV19 and TRBJ2-7; D ambiguous. The V gene's germline CDR1 is LNHDA and CDR2 SQIVND (reference sequence). CDR3 length: 14 amino acids. Between the trimmed V and J ends, which lost 7 bases and 0 bases, there was a span of 13 bases. The CDR3 DNA follows: TGTGCCAGTAAGGATGCGGTTAGCTCCTACGAGCAGTACTTC. As protein: CASKDAVSSYEQYF.

The chain is built from TRBV3-1 and TRBJ1-1, with no clear D. V lost 6 bases and J 8 bases, leaving 13 bases between the germline ends. CDR1 LGHDT and CDR2 YNNKEL come from the germline V gene (reference sequence). The CDR3 sequence is 12 residues long. The CDR3 DNA reads as TGTGCCAGCAGTCTTCGGACCTTAGAAGCTTTCTTT. Translated, it gives CASSLRTLEAFF.

This clonotype occurred a few times. The chain couples TRBV21-1 to TRBJ1-1; the table's D call of TRBD1 was not tested on the DNA. TRBV21-1 is tagged as a pseudogene. The CDR3 spans 12 residues. The CDR3 reads CASSKVGQEAFF. The CDR3 DNA sequence: TGTGCCAGCAGCAAAGTGGGACAGGAAGCTTTCTTT.

V is TRBV5-1 and J is TRBJ2-6; D gene ambiguous. The CDR3 covers 15 residues. The ends were cut back, 4 bases at V and 0 bases at J, with 8 bases in the middle. Germline CDR1 and CDR2: SGHRS and YFSETQ. This CDR3 is CASSPDSSGANVLTF. The CDR3 DNA sequence: TGCGCCAGCAGCCCCGATAGCTCTGGGGCCAACGTCCTGACTTTC.

This clonotype came up a few times. The rearrangement joins TRBV15 to TRBJ1-3; no clear D. The length of the CDR3 is 16 residues. V lost 3 bases and J 4 bases, leaving 16 bases between the germline ends. Germline lookup yields CDR1 LNHNV and CDR2 YYDKDF (reference sequence). CDR3 sequence (DNA): TGTGCCACCAGCAGGGAATCGAAAGCATCCGGAAACACCATATATTTT. Protein sequence: CATSRESKASGNTIYF.

This clonotype was seen a handful of times. This sequence joins TRBV5-1 and TRBJ1-1; 7 bases agree with TRBD1. This CDR3 is 17 amino acids long. Losses at the gene ends were 1 base for V and 0 bases for J; bases not matched to a gene: 9. CDR1 is SGHRS and CDR2 is YFSETQ in the germline V gene. The CDR3 DNA follows: TGCGCCAGCAGCTTGAACCCAGGGGGAGGCTTGAACACTGAAGCTTTCTTT. Its protein is CASSLNPGGGLNTEAFF.

The count of this clonotype is one. This chain joins TRBV20-1 and TRBJ2-5; no clear D. In germline, CDR1 is DFQATT, CDR2 SNEGSKA (reference sequence). V was cut by 0 bases and J by 2 bases, with 13 bases left in between. CDR3 length equals 15 residues. CDR3 nucleotide sequence: TGCAGTGCTAGAGAACCACAAGGACGGCAAGAGACCCAGTACTTC. Its protein is CSAREPQGRQETQYF.

The CDR3 region has the DNA TGTGCCACCAGTGATTCGCGAAGACTAGCGGGCGTCCAAGAGACCCAGTACTTC. Its protein product is CATSDSRRLAGVQETQYF. J is TRBJ2-5 and V is TRBV24-1; 10 bases match TRBD2. This CDR3 has 18 residues. Germline V gives CDR1 KGHDR, CDR2 SFDVKD. The J segment lost 1 base and the V segment lost 2 bases, leaving 9 bases of the junction unmatched.

At least ten counts were recorded for this clonotype. The rearrangement uses TRBV12-3 or TRBV12-4 and TRBJ2-7; 11 bases are a match to TRBD2. The length of the CDR3 is 14 residues. Trimming took 9 bases from V and 6 from J; bases not matched to a gene: 10. The CDR3 DNA sequence: TGTGCCAGTACTCTACTAGCGGGAGTTGGCGAGCAGTACTTC. Its protein is CASTLLAGVGEQYF.